The 9 T cell receptor beta chains in this list originate from one sample, sequenced in a study of blood T cell repertoires in COVID-19. Sequencing was performed with immunoSEQ multiplex PCR; in TCRdb, only in-frame clones are kept and a portion is missing. The sample lists about 140,000 clones; around 81% were seen once. The material sequenced was peripheral blood. The receptors were sampled from a human donor in a cohort sampled during active COVID-19.

This clone has a single count. This chain links TRBV7-2 with TRBJ2-3, with 9 bases matching TRBD2. CDR1 and CDR2 from the germline V gene are SGHTA and FQGNSA. Germline trimming cut 2 bases from V and 3 bases from J; bases unmatched to any gene: 12. The CDR3 length is 18 residues. CDR3 nucleotide sequence: TGTGCCAGCAGCTTACGTTTAGTAGCGGGAGCAAAGACAGATACGCAGTATTTT. Its translation is CASSLRLVAGAKTDTQYF.

The chain is built from TRBV5-1 and TRBJ2-3, with D unresolved. Germline lookup yields CDR1 SGHRS and CDR2 YFSETQ. The CDR3 loop spans 16 amino acids. The germline V and J ends were trimmed by 2 bases and 0 bases, with 13 bases remaining between them. This CDR3 is CASSFPDGASTDTQYF. The CDR3 DNA sequence: TGCGCCAGCAGCTTTCCTGACGGAGCTAGCACAGATACGCAGTATTTT.

The DNA for the CDR3 is TGTGCCAGTAGTATAGGACACCCTCTTGGGACTATCGAGCAGTACTTC. The encoded protein is CASSIGHPLGTIEQYF. V usage is TRBV19 and J usage is TRBJ2-7; 7 bases match TRBD2. CDR1 LNHDA and CDR2 SQIVND come from the germline V gene (reference sequence). The V and J ends lost 1 base and 6 bases, in that order; junction bases with no gene match: 12. The CDR3 loop spans 16 amino acids. Full variable domain (remainder filled in from reference TRBV19 and TRBJ2-7): DGGITQSPKYLFRKEGQNVTLSCEQNLNHDAMYWYRQDPGQGLRLIYYSQIVNDFQKGDIAEGYSVSREKKESFPLTVTSAQKNPTAFYLCASSIGHPLGTIEQYFGPGTRLTVT.

The table lists this clone with a count of one. This chain joins TRBV4-1 and TRBJ2-1; possible D gene TRBD2, 6 bases. The germline V and J ends were trimmed by 0 bases and 10 bases, with 13 bases remaining between them. This CDR3 contains 14 residues. CDR1 and CDR2 from the germline V gene are MGHRA and YSYEKL. In DNA form, the CDR3 reads TGCGCCAGCAGCCAAGATACACTAGCAGGGGAGCAGTTCTTC. Protein product: CASSQDTLAGEQFF.

The rearrangement joins TRBV15 to TRBJ2-7, with 14 nucleotides matching TRBD2. The CDR3 is 15 residues long. V was pared by 5 bases and J by 4 bases, with 4 bases of the junction left unmatched. Germline V gene lookup returns CDR1 LNHNV and CDR2 YYDKDF (reference sequence). The CDR3 region has the DNA TGTGCCACCAGCGGGGGACTAGCGGGAGTTTACGAGCAGTACTTC. As protein: CATSGGLAGVYEQYF. Supplemented by reference TRBV15 and TRBJ2-7, the full variable domain reads DAMVIQNPRYQVTQFGKPVTLSCSQTLNHNVMYWYQQKSSQAPKLLFHYYDKDFNNEADTPDNFQSRRPNTSFCFLDIRSPGLGDTAMYLCATSGGLAGVYEQYFGPGTRLTVT.

This chain uses TRBV7-2 with TRBJ2-2; D perhaps matches TRBD2 (6 bases). This CDR3 region has 13 residues. V lost 1 base, J lost 6 bases, and 6 bases lay in between. Per germline, CDR1 SGHTA and CDR2 FQGNSA. The CDR3 nucleotides read TGTGCCAGCAGCTTAGGGAGGGCCGGGGAGCTGTTTTTT. This gives the protein CASSLGRAGELFF. Variable domain in full (rest from reference TRBV7-2 and TRBJ2-2): GAGVSQSPSNKVTEKGKDVELRCDPISGHTALYWYRQSLGQGLEFLIYFQGNSAPDKSGLPSDRFSAERTGGSVSTLTIQRTQQEDSAVYLCASSLGRAGELFFGEGSRLTVL.

Only a few counts were recorded for this clone. The rearrangement uses TRBV25-1 and TRBJ2-5; 10 nucleotides line up with TRBD1. V lost 2 bases, J lost 4 bases, and 7 bases stayed unmatched. The length of the CDR3 is 16 residues. In germline, CDR1 is MGHDK, CDR2 SYGVNS. The CDR3: CASSERTGTGVETQYF. CDR3 bases: TGTGCCAGCAGTGAACGTACTGGGACAGGGGTAGAGACCCAGTACTTC.

The CDR3 spells CASRPAAGGEQYF. For the CDR3, the DNA is TGTGCCAGCAGACCGGCAGCAGGGGGTGAGCAGTACTTC. V gene TRBV6-5 combines with J gene TRBJ2-7; 7 nucleotides agree with TRBD1. The germline CDR1 and CDR2 sequences are MNHEY and SVGAGI. V dropped 6 bases and J dropped 7; count of bases not matched to a gene: 9. CDR3 length: 13 amino acids.

V usage is TRBV6-2 or TRBV6-3 and J usage is TRBJ1-5; D not resolved. The CDR3 spans 16 residues. Germline V lookup: CDR1 MNHEY, CDR2 SVGEGT. V lost 7 bases and J 9 bases, leaving 25 bases between the germline ends. The CDR3 is CASTPHNVMEGSPQHF. CDR3 coding DNA: TGTGCCAGCACCCCCCACAACGTGATGGAGGGCTCGCCCCAGCATTTT.